This passage covers 32 T cell receptor beta chains from one sample sequenced in a study of blood T cell repertoires in COVID-19. Method: immunoSEQ multiplex PCR; TCRdb's copy keeps in-frame clones and lacks some. The table has a few hundred thousand clones, approximately 90% seen once. The sequenced sample consisted of PBMCs or T cells enriched from blood (not recorded which). These receptors were obtained from a human donor in a cohort exposed to, infected with or recovered from COVID-19 (not recorded which). The donor label of this sample is uncertain.

V gene TRBV25-1 combines with J gene TRBJ2-1; 10 bases map to TRBD1. V dropped 7 bases and J dropped 1; count of bases not matched to a gene: 7. The CDR3 length is 16 residues. CDR1 and CDR2 (germline): MGHDK, SYGVNS. The CDR3 DNA sequence: TGTGCCAGCACTGGACGACAGGGGGCTTCCTACAATGAGCAGTTCTTC. Residues: CASTGRQGASYNEQFF.

The V gene is TRBV18, the J gene TRBJ1-5; 11 bases map to TRBD1. Per the germline V gene, CDR1 is KGHSH and CDR2 is LQKENI. The CDR3 consists of 15 residues. The trim removed 5 bases at V and 6 bases at J, leaving 6 bases unmatched. The CDR3 sequence: CASSAGQGARQPQHF. The CDR3 coding sequence is TGTGCCAGCTCAGCAGGACAGGGGGCTCGTCAGCCCCAGCATTTT.

The rearrangement joins TRBV10-3 to TRBJ1-2; no reliable D call. CDR3 size: 14 residues. In germline, CDR1 is ENHRY, CDR2 SYGVKD. Trimming removed 0 bases at V and 3 bases at J, with 8 bases between. DNA of the CDR3: TGTGCCATCAGTGAGTCCGGGAGGCACTATGGCTACACCTTC. Amino acids: CAISESGRHYGYTF.

The CDR3 spells CASTPSVATNEKLFF. DNA for the CDR3: TGTGCCAGTACCCCGTCAGTTGCAACTAATGAAAAACTGTTTTTT. The V and J genes are TRBV19 and TRBJ1-4; D is uncertain. V was cut by 7 bases and J by 0 bases, with 12 bases left in between. Germline V gene sequence: CDR1 LNHDA, CDR2 SQIVND (reference sequence). The length of the CDR3 is 15 residues. Full variable domain (remainder filled in from reference TRBV19 and TRBJ1-4): DGGITQSPKYLFRKEGQNVTLSCEQNLNHDAMYWYRQDPGQGLRLIYYSQIVNDFQKGDIAEGYSVSREKKESFPLTVTSAQKNPTAFYLCASTPSVATNEKLFFGSGTQLSVL.

J is TRBJ1-1 and V is TRBV5-1; TRBD1 matches 9 bases. The CDR3 runs to 17 residues. Germline loops: CDR1 SGHRS, CDR2 YFSETQ. V shed 0 bases, J shed 0 bases, and the junction held 6 bases outside the gene matches. The CDR3 sequence is CASSLGGTGLMNTEAFF. As DNA, the CDR3 is TGCGCCAGCAGCTTGGGAGGGACAGGGCTTATGAACACTGAAGCTTTCTTT.

J is TRBJ2-5 and V is TRBV18; 7 nucleotides agree with TRBD1. Germline-derived CDR1 and CDR2 are KGHSH and LQKENI. J gave up 5 bases and V 4 bases, and 13 bases lay outside the gene matches. The CDR3 is made up of 16 amino acids. Here the CDR3 DNA reads TGTGCCAGCTCACTCTCCCCGGGACAGCTGGGGGAGACCCAGTACTTC. It yields the protein CASSLSPGQLGETQYF.

The rearrangement links TRBV7-9 to TRBJ1-1; 7 positions agree with TRBD1. The CDR3 spans 17 residues. CDR1 SEHNR and CDR2 FQNEAQ come from the germline V gene (reference sequence). Unmatched junction bases numbered 14, after V lost 3 bases and J lost 4 bases. The CDR3 bases are TGTGCCAGCAGCTTCCTTGGAGAGGGGGCGCTTAGCACTGAAGCTTTCTTT. Amino acids: CASSFLGEGALSTEAFF.

V usage is TRBV7-9 and J usage is TRBJ1-4; D is undetermined. The V gene lost 1 base and the J gene lost 8 bases, with 8 bases spanning the gap. Germline loops: CDR1 SEHNR, CDR2 FQNEAQ (reference sequence). CDR3 length: 13 amino acids. This CDR3 reads CASSLDAEEKLFF. The CDR3, as DNA: TGTGCCAGCAGCTTAGACGCAGAAGAAAAACTGTTTTTT.

The chain has TRBV5-4 and TRBJ1-1; TRBD1 agrees at 7 bases. The CDR3 is made up of 15 amino acids. Germline V gene lookup returns CDR1 SGHNT and CDR2 YYREEE (reference sequence). The J segment lost 2 bases and the V segment lost 1 base, leaving 5 bases of the junction unmatched. CDR3 in amino acids: CASSLTGTANTEAFF. The CDR3 DNA reads as TGTGCCAGCAGCTTGACCGGGACAGCTAACACTGAAGCTTTCTTT.

The rearrangement links TRBV7-2 to TRBJ2-7; D gene uncertain. V was shortened by 1 base and J by 2 bases, with 12 bases between the two germline ends. The CDR3 runs to 15 residues. CDR1 and CDR2 from the germline V gene are SGHTA and FQGNSA. Written as DNA, the CDR3 is TGTGCCAGCAGCTTAGGTGTGGGCGACGCCTACGAGCAGTACTTC. This encodes CASSLGVGDAYEQYF.

The gene calls are TRBV24-1 and TRBJ2-1; tentative D call: TRBD1 (6 bases). Deletions cut 3 bases from V and 9 bases from J, with 14 bases between. The CDR3 loop spans 14 amino acids. CDR1 KGHDR and CDR2 SFDVKD come from the germline V gene. For the CDR3, the DNA is TGTGCCACCAGTGATGAGGGGGTTGGAGGTGAGCAGTTCTTC. It encodes CATSDEGVGGEQFF.

The chain employs TRBV21-1 and TRBJ1-3; the DNA was not compared with TRBD1, the D call given in the table. TRBV21-1 is a pseudogene. The CDR3 sequence is 16 residues long. This CDR3 is CASSTQEGASGNTIYF. The CDR3 DNA is TGTGCCAGCAGCACTCAAGAGGGGGCTTCTGGAAACACCATATATTTT.

This chain joins TRBV14 and TRBJ2-2; TRBD1 agrees at 9 bases. The V and J ends lost 1 base and 3 bases, in that order; junction bases with no gene match: 6. Germline V gives CDR1 SGHDN, CDR2 FVKESK. The CDR3 is 17 residues long. DNA of the CDR3: TGTGCCAGCAGCCAAGGCGGGACAGGGACGTACACCGGGGAGCTGTTTTTT. Amino acid sequence: CASSQGGTGTYTGELFF.

This chain joins TRBV19 and TRBJ1-2, with TRBD1 identical over 7 bases. CDR3 length equals 17 residues. CDR1 and CDR2 from the germline V gene are LNHDA and SQIVND (reference sequence). V was pared by 6 bases and J by 4 bases, with 17 bases of the junction left unmatched. Here the CDR3 DNA reads TGTGCCAGTAGACCGACAGGGCAAGGCGGTTTTGGCTATGGCTACACCTTC. Translation: CASRPTGQGGFGYGYTF.

This clone appeared a single time. The chain couples TRBV10-3 to TRBJ2-5; D may be TRBD2 (5 bases). Germline CDR1 is ENHRY and CDR2 is SYGVKD. Trimming removed 11 bases at V and 5 bases at J, with 15 bases between. The CDR3 is 12 residues long. CDR3 nucleotide sequence: TGTGCCTCCTCGGGGAACCGGGAGACCCAGTACTTC. Amino acid sequence: CASSGNRETQYF.

The chain carries TRBV19 and TRBJ1-5; D unresolved. Trimming pared 7 bases from V and 0 bases from J, leaving 16 bases between. Germline V gene lookup returns CDR1 LNHDA and CDR2 SQIVND (reference sequence). The CDR3 has 16 residues. CDR3 in DNA: TGTGCCAGTACCAAAACCAACAGAGCTAGCAATCAGCCCCAGCATTTT. Amino acids: CASTKTNRASNQPQHF. The complete variable domain, with remaining parts taken from reference TRBV19 and TRBJ1-5, reads DGGITQSPKYLFRKEGQNVTLSCEQNLNHDAMYWYRQDPGQGLRLIYYSQIVNDFQKGDIAEGYSVSREKKESFPLTVTSAQKNPTAFYLCASTKTNRASNQPQHFGDGTRLSIL.

The V gene is TRBV5-1, the J gene TRBJ2-7; D is perhaps TRBD1 (5 bases). Trimming removed 5 bases at V and 3 bases at J, with 21 bases between. The CDR3 consists of 16 residues. CDR1 and CDR2 (germline): SGHRS, YFSETQ. CDR3 coding DNA: TGCGCCAGCAGTGGTCGACAGAACTCAGTATTCTACGAGCAGTACTTC. Protein product: CASSGRQNSVFYEQYF.

This clone showed up just once. The V call is TRBV7-2, the J call TRBJ2-1; 8 bases line up with TRBD2. With 7 bases clipped from V and 6 bases from J, the junction kept 11 bases outside the gene matches. The CDR3 spans 15 residues. Germline CDR1 SGHTA, CDR2 FQGNSA. The CDR3 bases are TGTGCCAGCACCGACCACGGGGGGGCCGGCAATGAGCAGTTCTTC. Protein: CASTDHGGAGNEQFF.

The genes are TRBV4-3 and TRBJ1-1; 9 bases are a match to TRBD1. Germline V gene data show CDR1 as LGHNA and CDR2 as YSLEER. V gave up 3 bases and J gave up 5 bases; unmatched junction bases: 7. The CDR3 covers 15 residues. The CDR3 DNA follows: TGCGCCAGCAGCCACGGCGGACAGGGGAGGACTGAAGCTTTCTTT. Its translation is CASSHGGQGRTEAFF.

The V gene is TRBV24-1, the J gene TRBJ1-5; TRBD1 is a possible D gene (6 bases). Per the germline V gene, CDR1 is KGHDR and CDR2 is SFDVKD. CDR3 size: 15 residues. Between the trimmed V and J ends, which lost 4 bases and 2 bases, there was a span of 11 bases. CDR3 loop: CATSETGTRNQPQHF. CDR3 DNA sequence: TGTGCCACCAGTGAAACCGGGACACGCAATCAGCCCCAGCATTTT.

The chain combines TRBV19 with TRBJ1-4; D might be TRBD1 (6 bases). Germline CDR1 and CDR2: LNHDA and SQIVND (reference sequence). V gave up 5 bases and J gave up 6 bases, with 19 bases separating them. This CDR3 region has 16 residues. CDR3 residues: CASSSITGIGHEKLFF. The CDR3 DNA reads TGTGCCAGTAGTTCTATTACAGGGATCGGTCATGAAAAACTGTTTTTT.

This rearrangement joins TRBV11-2 to TRBJ2-5; no reliable D call. Germline lookup yields CDR1 SGHAT and CDR2 FQNNGV. Trimming left V 1 base short and J 2 bases short, with 8 bases between. The CDR3 consists of 14 residues. The CDR3 region is CASSLGWQQETQYF. For the CDR3, the DNA is TGTGCCAGCAGCTTAGGATGGCAGCAAGAGACCCAGTACTTC.

The chain recombines TRBV2 with TRBJ2-2; TRBD2 matches at 9 bases. CDR1 is SNHLY and CDR2 is FYNNEI in the germline V gene. This CDR3 region has 17 residues. The V gene end was trimmed by 6 bases and the J gene end by 6 bases; junction bases not matched to a gene: 14. The CDR3: CASRERSGGSSPGELFF. In DNA, the CDR3 is TGTGCCAGCAGAGAACGTAGCGGGGGCTCATCACCCGGGGAGCTGTTTTTT.

J is TRBJ1-2 and V is TRBV27; TRBD1 matches 7 bases. Germline CDR1 and CDR2: MNHEY and SMNVEV (reference sequence). Unmatched junction bases numbered 2, after V lost 0 bases and J lost 4 bases. This CDR3 comprises 14 residues. The CDR3 coding sequence is TGTGCCAGCAGTTTATCCGACAGGGCCTATGGCTACACCTTC. It encodes CASSLSDRAYGYTF.

This chain links TRBV29-1 with TRBJ2-5, with D possibly TRBD2 on 7 matching bases. This CDR3 is 13 amino acids long. CDR1 and CDR2 from the germline V gene are SQVTM and ANQGSEA. Trimming left V 4 bases short and J 5 bases short, with 14 bases between. The CDR3 nucleotides are TGCAGCGTTGGGGGGCAGGGAGGGGAGACCCAGTACTTC. This encodes CSVGGQGGETQYF.

This clone appeared a single time. The V call is TRBV7-9, the J call TRBJ2-1; the match to TRBD1 covers 9 bases. This CDR3 contains 14 residues. After removal of 5 bases from V and 7 bases from J, the junction contained 6 bases not matched to a gene. CDR1 is SEHNR and CDR2 is FQNEAQ in the germline V gene (reference sequence). This CDR3 is CASSPGTGSNEQFF. The CDR3 DNA is TGTGCCAGCAGCCCCGGGACAGGGAGTAATGAGCAGTTCTTC.

The chain recombines TRBV11-2 with TRBJ1-6; tentatively, D is TRBD1 (6 bases). With 4 bases removed from V and 8 bases from J, the gap between germline ends came to 21 bases. Germline V gene data show CDR1 as SGHAT and CDR2 as FQNNGV. CDR3 size: 17 residues. The CDR3 coding sequence is TGTGCCAGCAGCTCCGCACCCCGCGGGGGCGTCCATTCACCCCTCCACTTT. This translates into CASSSAPRGGVHSPLHF. Full variable domain (rest looked up from reference TRBV11-2 and TRBJ1-6): EAGVAQSPRYKIIEKRQSVAFWCNPISGHATLYWYQQILGQGPKLLIQFQNNGVVDDSQLPKDRFSAERLKGVDSTLKIQPAKLEDSAVYLCASSSAPRGGVHSPLHFGNGTRLTVT.

The rearrangement links TRBV28 to TRBJ2-3; D gene ambiguous. CDR1 is MDHEN and CDR2 is SYDVKM in the germline V gene. Trimming took 2 bases from V and 6 from J, leaving 9 bases between them. The CDR3 is made up of 13 amino acids. CDR3 sequence (DNA): TGTGCCAGCAGTTTAGGGCCTCCGGATACGCAGTATTTT. This encodes CASSLGPPDTQYF.

This clone is a singleton in its sample. This chain links TRBV6-2 or TRBV6-3 with TRBJ1-2, with D possibly matching TRBD1 (5 bases). Germline V gives CDR1 MNHEY, CDR2 SVGEGT. V was pared by 7 bases and J by 2 bases, with 20 bases between. The CDR3 totals 16 residues. The CDR3 DNA reads as TGTGCCAGCACCCCTATTCCGGGGGGATGGAACTATGGCTACACCTTC. Its translation: CASTPIPGGWNYGYTF.

The J gene is TRBJ2-7, the V gene TRBV10-3; 14 nucleotides agree with TRBD2. V shed 10 bases, J shed 6 bases, and the junction held 8 bases outside the gene matches. The germline V gene encodes CDR1 ENHRY and CDR2 SYGVKD. This CDR3 contains 14 residues. The CDR3 protein is CATAGTSGGGEQYF. CDR3 DNA: TGTGCCACGGCCGGGACTAGCGGGGGCGGCGAGCAGTACTTC.

The CDR3 is CASSLSGETQYF. CDR3 coding DNA: TGTGCCAGCAGTTTATCCGGGGAGACCCAGTACTTC. The gene calls are TRBV12-3 or TRBV12-4 and TRBJ2-5; D is undetermined. V lost 2 bases and J lost 5, with 6 bases in between. The CDR3 consists of 12 residues.

This chain joins TRBV5-1 and TRBJ2-3; 7 bases map to TRBD1. This CDR3 comprises 15 residues. V shed 4 bases and J 2 bases; nucleotides not matched to a gene: 7. CDR1 and CDR2 from the germline V gene are SGHRS and YFSETQ. The CDR3 sequence: CASSLTGALTDTQYF. The CDR3 DNA reads TGCGCCAGCAGCCTCACAGGGGCCCTCACAGATACGCAGTATTTT.